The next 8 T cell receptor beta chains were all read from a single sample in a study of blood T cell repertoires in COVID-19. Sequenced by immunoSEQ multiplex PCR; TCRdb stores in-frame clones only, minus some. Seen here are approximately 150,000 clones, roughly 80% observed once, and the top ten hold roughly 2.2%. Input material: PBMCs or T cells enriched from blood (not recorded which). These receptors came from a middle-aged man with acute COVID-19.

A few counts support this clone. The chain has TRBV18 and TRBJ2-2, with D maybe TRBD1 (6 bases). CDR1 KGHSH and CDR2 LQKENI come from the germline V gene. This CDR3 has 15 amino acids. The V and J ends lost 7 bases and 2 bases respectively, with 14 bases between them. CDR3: CASCATGSNTGELFF. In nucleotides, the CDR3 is TGTGCCAGCTGTGCGACAGGAAGTAACACCGGGGAGCTGTTTTTT.

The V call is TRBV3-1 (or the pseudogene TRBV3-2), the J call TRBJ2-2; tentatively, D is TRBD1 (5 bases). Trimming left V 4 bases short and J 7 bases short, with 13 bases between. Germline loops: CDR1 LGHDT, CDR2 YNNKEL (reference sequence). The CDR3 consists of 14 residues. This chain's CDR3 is CASSLRVSSGELFF. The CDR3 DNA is TGTGCCAGCAGCCTCAGGGTATCAAGCGGGGAGCTGTTTTTT.

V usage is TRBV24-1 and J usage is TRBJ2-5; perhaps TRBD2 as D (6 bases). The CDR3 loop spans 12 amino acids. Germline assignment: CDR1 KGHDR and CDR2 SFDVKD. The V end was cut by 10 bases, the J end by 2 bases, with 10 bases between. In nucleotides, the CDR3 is TGTGCCACAGGAGGGGAGCAAGAGACCCAGTACTTC. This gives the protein CATGGEQETQYF.

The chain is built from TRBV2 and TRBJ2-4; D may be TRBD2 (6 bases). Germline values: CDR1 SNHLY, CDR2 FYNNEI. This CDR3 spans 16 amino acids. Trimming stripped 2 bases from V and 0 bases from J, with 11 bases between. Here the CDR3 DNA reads TGTGCCAGCAGTGAACGGCGGGGACTAGCCAAAAACATTCAGTACTTC. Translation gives CASSERRGLAKNIQYF.

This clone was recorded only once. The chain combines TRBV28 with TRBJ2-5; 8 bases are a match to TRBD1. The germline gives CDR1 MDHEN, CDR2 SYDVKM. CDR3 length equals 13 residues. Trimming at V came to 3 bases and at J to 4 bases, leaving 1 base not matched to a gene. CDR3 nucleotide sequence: TGTGCCAGCAGTTTGACAGGGGCAGAGACCCAGTACTTC. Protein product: CASSLTGAETQYF.

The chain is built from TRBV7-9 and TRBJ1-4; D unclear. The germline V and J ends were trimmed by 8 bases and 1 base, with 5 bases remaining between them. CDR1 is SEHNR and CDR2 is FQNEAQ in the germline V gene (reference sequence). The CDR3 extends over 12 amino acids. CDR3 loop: CASARTNEKLFF. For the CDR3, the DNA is TGTGCCAGCGCGAGAACTAATGAAAAACTGTTTTTT.

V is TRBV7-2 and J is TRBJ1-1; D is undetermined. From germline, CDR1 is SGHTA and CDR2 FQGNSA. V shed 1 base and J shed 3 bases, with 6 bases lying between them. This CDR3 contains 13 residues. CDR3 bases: TGTGCCAGCAGCTTAGGGAGCGACACTGAAGCTTTCTTT. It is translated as CASSLGSDTEAFF. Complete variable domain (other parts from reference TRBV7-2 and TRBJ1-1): GAGVSQSPSNKVTEKGKDVELRCDPISGHTALYWYRQSLGQGLEFLIYFQGNSAPDKSGLPSDRFSAERTGGSVSTLTIQRTQQEDSAVYLCASSLGSDTEAFFGQGTRLTVV.

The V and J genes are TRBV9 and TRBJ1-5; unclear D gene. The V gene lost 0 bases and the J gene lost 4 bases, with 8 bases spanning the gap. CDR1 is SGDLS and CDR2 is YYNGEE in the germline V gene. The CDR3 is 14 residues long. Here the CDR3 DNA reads TGTGCCAGCAGCGTAGATTCAGTAAATCAGCCCCAGCATTTT. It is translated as CASSVDSVNQPQHF. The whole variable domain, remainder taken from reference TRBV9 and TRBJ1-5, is DSGVTQTPKHLITATGQRVTLRCSPRSGDLSVYWYQQSLDQGLQFLIQYYNGEERAKGNILERFSAQQFPDLHSELNLSSLELGDSALYFCASSVDSVNQPQHFGDGTRLSIL.